Listed below are T cell receptor beta chains from one sample, sequenced in a study of blood T cell repertoires in COVID-19. Profiling relied on immunoSEQ multiplex PCR, and the TCRdb table lists in-frame clones only, not all of them. The sample consists of 220,000 or so clones, 90% of them appearing once. The sample was PBMCs or T cells enriched from blood (not recorded which). Source of these receptors: a man aged 25 to 40 who had been exposed to COVID-19. The CDR3 runs from the conserved cysteine through the conserved F or W. Only some rows state a clone size, as once, few, many or a class for expanded clones.

cdr3_length,j_call,clone_size,v_call,cdr3_aa
14,TRBJ1-2,-,TRBV5-1,CASSFRGKNPGYTF
13,TRBJ2-7,-,TRBV30,CAWKASGVYEQYF
12,TRBJ1-3,-,TRBV3-1/TRBV3-2,CASSTNGNTIYF
13,TRBJ2-7,-,TRBV4-1,CASAYGGSDEQYF
15,TRBJ1-4,-,TRBV5-1,CASSVTGATNEKLFF
14,TRBJ2-5,-,TRBV15,CATSTGAGGETQYF
16,TRBJ2-5,-,TRBV5-4,CASSLRSGTRQETQYF
17,TRBJ2-2,-,TRBV5-4,CASSPPTQRGLDGELFF
13,TRBJ1-2,-,TRBV12-3/TRBV12-4,CASSLRDRAGYTF
17,TRBJ1-2,-,TRBV2,CASNQPGGYSLGYGYTF
19,TRBJ1-3,-,TRBV4-1,CASSQDWGRRTASGNTIYF
15,TRBJ2-3,-,TRBV21-1,CASSKAGEGTDTQYF
15,TRBJ1-4,-,TRBV5-6,CASSSMRDSNEKLFF
16,TRBJ1-4,-,TRBV7-2,CASSLAGRRANEKLFF
18,TRBJ1-3,-,TRBV9,CASSPSADRGSSGNTIYF
15,TRBJ1-6,-,TRBV10-3,CAISSTDRIDSPLHF
15,TRBJ2-6,-,TRBV27,CASIGLRSGANVLTF
14,TRBJ2-1,-,TRBV4-3,CASSQDQASNEQFF
13,TRBJ2-7,-,TRBV10-1,CASSGDRGYEQYF
16,TRBJ1-1,-,TRBV2,CASSGRGGHWNTEAFF
16,TRBJ1-5,-,TRBV5-1,CASSLAGGGLDQPQHF
14,TRBJ1-2,-,TRBV6-5,CASRETTPIDGYTF
16,TRBJ2-3,-,TRBV18,CASSPRDRGSTDTQYF
14,TRBJ2-7,once,TRBV5-1,CASSNWDSAYEQYF
17,TRBJ2-2,-,TRBV7-9,CASRPMTSGTFTGELFF
16,TRBJ1-5,once,TRBV9,CASSEGQGRSNQPQHF
15,TRBJ1-1,-,TRBV11-2,CASSLGRRVGTEAFF
14,TRBJ1-6,-,TRBV15,CATSSTYSGSPLHF
16,TRBJ2-3,-,TRBV9,CASSLRTSGDGDTQYF
15,TRBJ2-1,-,TRBV9,CASSVEGRTYNEQFF
15,TRBJ1-1,-,TRBV5-1,CASKMEGPGHTEAFF
15,TRBJ2-1,-,TRBV10-3,CAISEGSGARYEQFF
16,TRBJ2-4,-,TRBV4-3,CASSQGSPGAKNIQYF
15,TRBJ1-2,-,TRBV2,CASRPPGFGRGGYTF
14,TRBJ1-1,-,TRBV18,CASSTNTGDGEAFF
13,TRBJ1-1,once,TRBV14,CASSLGSDTEAFF
14,TRBJ2-7,-,TRBV7-2,CASSSIASSYEQYF
15,TRBJ2-5,-,TRBV5-6,CASSSLLLGGETQYF
16,TRBJ2-5,-,TRBV9,CASSVADKTRSETQYF
16,TRBJ1-3,-,TRBV5-4,CASSLNRGISGNTIYF